This T cell receptor (beta chain) comes out of a study of T-cell memory formation after mild COVID-19. V was cut by 0 bases and J by 6 bases, with 12 bases left in between. The CDR3 spans 14 residues. TCRdb called the 5' RACE reads again in MiXCR, with one record for every CDR3 protein. Of approximately 450,000 distinct CDR3 sequences listed, 15% to 20% were seen once; the top ten hold 9% to 15%. This clonotype was seen a handful of times. Its target is not known. Findings of the study overall: Within pre-infection memory, some responding clones were found, suggesting cross-reactive memory joined.

This chain connects TRBV12-3 or TRBV12-4 to TRBJ2-7, with D possibly matching TRBD2 (6 bases). Sample: PBMCs or a T cell subset sorted from them (not recorded which). The receptor comes from an adult woman who had mild COVID-19 (a few samples of this study predate the infection). Cell type and time point are not known. Here the CDR3 DNA reads TGTGCCAGCAGTTTAGCGCTATACGGGGGCGAGCAGTACTTC. Amino acids: CASSLALYGGEQYF.